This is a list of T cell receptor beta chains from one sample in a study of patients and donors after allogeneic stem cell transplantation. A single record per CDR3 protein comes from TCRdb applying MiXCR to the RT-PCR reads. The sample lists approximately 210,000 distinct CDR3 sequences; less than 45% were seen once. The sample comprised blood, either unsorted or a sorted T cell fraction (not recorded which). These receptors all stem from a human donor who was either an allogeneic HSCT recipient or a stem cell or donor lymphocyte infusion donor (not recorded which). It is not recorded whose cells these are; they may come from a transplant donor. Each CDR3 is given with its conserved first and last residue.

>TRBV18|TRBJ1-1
CASSPITEAFF
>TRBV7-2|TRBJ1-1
CASSLIGGKGTEAFF
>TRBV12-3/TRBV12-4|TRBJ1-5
CASTMRAGNQPQHF
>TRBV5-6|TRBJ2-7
CASTGGSRVEQYF
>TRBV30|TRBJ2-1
CAWSAGTGVDEQFF
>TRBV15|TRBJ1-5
CATSSSRGQGNQPQHF
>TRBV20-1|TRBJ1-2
CSARVTSRGPSYGYTF
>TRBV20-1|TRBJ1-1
CSASWDREENTEAFF
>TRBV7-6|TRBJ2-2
CASSSLAGSGGTGELFF
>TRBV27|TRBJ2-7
CASSSTGQGERLLYF
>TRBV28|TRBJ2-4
CASSLPRDEGGIQYF
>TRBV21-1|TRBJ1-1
CASSKWLFGGNFTEAFF
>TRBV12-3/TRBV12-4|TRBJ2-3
CASSFGDGGTDTQYF
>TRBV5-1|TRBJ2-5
CASSLSSGTQTQYF
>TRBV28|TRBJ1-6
CASSGMRSSPLHF
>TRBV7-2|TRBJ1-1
CASSQTGVIDTEAFF
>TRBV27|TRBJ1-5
CASSFSRNQPQHF
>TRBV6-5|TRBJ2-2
CASSYGGIGTGELFF
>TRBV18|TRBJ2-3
CASSPRDGLDTQYF
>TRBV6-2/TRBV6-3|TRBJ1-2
CASSSADGNYGYTF
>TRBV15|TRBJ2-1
CATSPRLSGSYNEQFF
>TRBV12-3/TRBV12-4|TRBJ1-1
CASSLWGTEAFF
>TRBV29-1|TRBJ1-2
CSVLSRDFYGYTF
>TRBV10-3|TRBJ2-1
CAISETVKDEQFF
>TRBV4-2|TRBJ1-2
CASSQDKSLLGGYTF
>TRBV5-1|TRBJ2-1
CASSLAGDGNEQFF
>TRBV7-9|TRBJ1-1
CASSLGGPANTEAFF
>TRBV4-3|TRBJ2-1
CASSQDVYDGLNNEQFF
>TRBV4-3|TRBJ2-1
CASSQSGWGQESNEQFF
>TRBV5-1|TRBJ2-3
CASSLHPGLAFTDTQYF
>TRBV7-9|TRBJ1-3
CASSLAGRQNTIYF
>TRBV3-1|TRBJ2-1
CASSLDRFEPEQFF
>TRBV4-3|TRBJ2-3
CASSQEGARSQHTQYF
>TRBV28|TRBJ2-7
CASSLLPQGWQYF
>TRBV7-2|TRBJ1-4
CASSLGDGRGEKLFF
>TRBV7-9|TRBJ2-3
CASSSVRAHSTDTQYF
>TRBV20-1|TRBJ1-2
CSATAGTGAKAYGYTF
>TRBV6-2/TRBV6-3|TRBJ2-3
CASSYAPDTQYF
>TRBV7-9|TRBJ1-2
CASSTLGQGEANYGYTF
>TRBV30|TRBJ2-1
CAWSVFRANEQFF